The 30 T cell receptor beta chains in this list originate from one sample, sequenced in a study of identical twins. MiXCR, applied by TCRdb to the 5' RACE reads, yields one record per CDR3 protein. Among about 730,000 distinct CDR3 sequences listed, about 20% were seen once. These data are also associated with another study on T cells expressing NK-cell markers.

Sequenced: PBMCs. The receptors here all came from a young woman in good health.

This clonotype has only a few counts. The gene calls are TRBV5-1 and TRBJ1-2; D possibly corresponds to TRBD1 (6 bases). V was cut by 4 bases and J by 6 bases, with 10 bases left in between. CDR3 length: 12 amino acids. Germline-derived CDR1 and CDR2 are SGHRS and YFSETQ. Here the CDR3 reads CASSGQNHGYTF. The CDR3 bases are TGCGCCAGCAGCGGACAGAACCATGGCTACACCTTC.

The CDR3 bases are TGCGCCAGCAGGTTGTTAGGGAATGGAGATACGCAGTATTTT. Translated, it gives CASRLLGNGDTQYF. The chain employs TRBV5-1 and TRBJ2-3; D gene ambiguous. This CDR3 contains 14 residues. Germline V gene lookup returns CDR1 SGHRS and CDR2 YFSETQ. Trimming took off 5 bases at V and 5 bases at J, with 15 bases between the two ends.

This clonotype was recorded a few times. CDR3 DNA sequence: TGCAGTGCTAGAGATCACAGCGGGGGAAACTACAATGAGCAGTTCTTC. Translation gives CSARDHSGGNYNEQFF. The rearrangement uses TRBV20-1 and TRBJ2-1, with 8 bases identical to TRBD2. The junction had 7 bases not matched to a gene; V was cut back by 0 bases and J by 3 bases. Germline V lookup: CDR1 DFQATT, CDR2 SNEGSKA (reference sequence). CDR3 length: 16 residues.

A few counts support this clonotype. This chain links TRBV24-1 with TRBJ2-1, with D uncertain. Trimming left V 4 bases short and J 3 bases short, with 18 bases between. From germline, CDR1 is KGHDR and CDR2 SFDVKD. CDR3 size: 17 residues. In DNA, the CDR3 is TGTGCCACCAGTGAGGAAGTGCCACCCACTATCTACAATGAGCAGTTCTTC. It yields the protein CATSEEVPPTIYNEQFF.

This clonotype was found a few times. This chain uses TRBV6-1 with TRBJ1-2, with no clear D. Germline CDR1 MNHNS, CDR2 SASEGT. Trimming pared 5 bases from V and 4 bases from J, leaving 14 bases between. CDR3 size: 14 residues. The DNA of the CDR3 is TGTGCCAGCAGTCTAAGCGGGGTGGGCTATGGCTACACCTTC. It translates to CASSLSGVGYGYTF.

CDR3 DNA sequence: TGTGCCAGCAGCTCGGGCCTTACTAAGTGGGACAATGAGCAGTTCTTC. Translated, it gives CASSSGLTKWDNEQFF. The chain has TRBV12-3 or TRBV12-4 and TRBJ2-1; D call uncertain. The V gene lost 6 bases and the J gene lost 5 bases, with 20 bases spanning the gap. CDR3 length equals 16 residues.

This clonotype was detected ten times or more. J is TRBJ1-6 and V is TRBV6-5; no firm D call. The CDR3 runs 11 residues. Per germline, CDR1 MNHEY and CDR2 SVGAGI. V was trimmed by 6 bases and J by 7 bases, leaving 4 bases between them. The CDR3 sequence: CASSSNSPLHF. In nucleotides, the CDR3 is TGTGCCAGCAGCTCGAATTCACCCCTCCACTTT.

Ten or more counts support this clonotype. V usage is TRBV5-1 and J usage is TRBJ1-3, with a possible D match to TRBD1 (5 bases). V lost 4 bases and J lost 4, with 12 bases in between. Germline V lookup: CDR1 SGHRS, CDR2 YFSETQ. The CDR3 is 14 amino acids. DNA for the CDR3: TGCGCCAGCAGCCTAGGGGACGGAGGAAACACCATATATTTT. Its protein product is CASSLGDGGNTIYF. The whole variable domain, filled in from reference TRBV5-1 and TRBJ1-3, reads KAGVTQTPRYLIKTRGQQVTLSCSPISGHRSVSWYQQTPGQGLQFLFEYFSETQRNKGNFPGRFSGRQFSNSRSEMNVSTLELGDSALYLCASSLGDGGNTIYFGEGSWLTVV.

The J gene is TRBJ2-5, the V gene TRBV3-1, with D uncertain. Deletions cut 5 bases from V and 3 bases from J, with 10 bases between. The V gene's germline CDR1 is LGHDT and CDR2 YNNKEL (reference sequence). This CDR3 spans 13 amino acids. The CDR3 reads CASSFSQEETQYF. CDR3 bases: TGTGCCAGCAGCTTTAGTCAGGAAGAGACCCAGTACTTC.

The V call is TRBV5-1, the J call TRBJ2-7; 12 bases match TRBD2. Trimming cost V 3 bases and J 4 bases; bases outside gene matches: 26. The CDR3 covers 22 residues. Germline values: CDR1 SGHRS, CDR2 YFSETQ. The CDR3 nucleotides are TGCGCCAGCAGCTGGGATCCTGAGACGGACCGACTAGCGGGAGTAGCTAGTTACGAGCAGTACTTC. Its protein is CASSWDPETDRLAGVASYEQYF.

The chain carries TRBV2 and TRBJ2-5; 7 nucleotides agree with TRBD2. The CDR3 is made up of 14 amino acids. Germline trimming cut 7 bases from V and 4 bases from J; bases unmatched to any gene: 9. The germline V gene encodes CDR1 SNHLY and CDR2 FYNNEI. The CDR3 nucleotides are TGTGCCAGCACCAAGGGTTGGGGGGGAGAGACCCAGTACTTC. Protein product: CASTKGWGGETQYF.

In this sample, this clonotype turned up a few times. The chain combines TRBV20-1 with TRBJ2-7; D could derive from TRBD1 or TRBD2 (5 bases each). The CDR3 extends over 14 amino acids. Germline lookup yields CDR1 DFQATT and CDR2 SNEGSKA (reference sequence). V shed 3 bases and J shed 0 bases, with 12 bases lying between them. CDR3 DNA: TGCAGTGCTAGCCGGGACGGATTCTCCTACGAGCAGTACTTC. Its protein product is CSASRDGFSYEQYF.

This clonotype was seen many times. V usage is TRBV12-3 or TRBV12-4 and J usage is TRBJ1-5, with no clear D. The V end lost 3 bases, the J end lost 4 bases, and 7 bases lay between the germline ends. The CDR3 has 13 residues. CDR3 amino acids: CASSFAGNQPQHF. DNA for the CDR3: TGTGCCAGCAGTTTTGCGGGTAATCAGCCCCAGCATTTT.

There are a few counts of this clonotype. J is TRBJ2-3 and V is TRBV7-9; 13 positions match TRBD2. Germline assignment: CDR1 SEHNR and CDR2 FQNEAQ (reference sequence). CDR3 length: 17 residues. J was trimmed by 6 bases and V by 5 bases; bases with no gene match: 11. CDR3 loop: CASSPGTSGEAKDTQYF. The DNA for the CDR3 is TGTGCCAGCAGCCCGGGGACTAGCGGGGAGGCGAAGGATACGCAGTATTTT. Full variable domain (outside the CDR3, taken from reference TRBV7-9 and TRBJ2-3): DTGVSQNPRHKITKRGQNVTFRCDPISEHNRLYWYRQTLGQGPEFLTYFQNEAQLEKSRLLSDRFSAERPKGSFSTLEIQRTEQGDSAMYLCASSPGTSGEAKDTQYFGPGTRLTVL.

This clonotype was seen once. At one of its ends the junction is not consistent with the germline gene, which may arise from a read error. The chain recombines TRBV19 with TRBJ1-2; D not resolved. Germline CDR1 reads LNHDA; CDR2 reads SQIVND (reference sequence). The CDR3 has 15 residues. The CDR3 protein is CASSIKADPNYGYIF. The CDR3 region has the DNA TGTGCCAGTAGTATAAAAGCGGATCCTAACTATGGCTACATCTTC.

The CDR3 region has the DNA TGTGCCAGCAGTGCGGCAGGGGCACTCTATGGCTACACCTTC. Translating it yields CASSAAGALYGYTF. The J gene is TRBJ1-2, the V gene TRBV2, with a possible D match to TRBD1 (6 bases). Germline V CDR1 and CDR2: SNHLY, FYNNEI. The CDR3 loop spans 14 amino acids. The V end was cut by 4 bases, the J end by 4 bases, with 13 bases between. Using reference TRBV2 and TRBJ1-2 for the parts outside the CDR3, the full variable domain is EPEVTQTPSHQVTQMGQEVILRCVPISNHLYFYWYRQILGQKVEFLVSFYNNEISEKSEIFDDQFSVERPDGSNFTLKIRSTKLEDSAMYFCASSAAGALYGYTFGSGTRLTVV.

V gene TRBV11-2 combines with J gene TRBJ2-6, with D unclear. The V gene lost 1 base and the J gene lost 0 bases, with 10 bases spanning the gap. The CDR3 runs to 17 residues. Germline V gives CDR1 SGHAT, CDR2 FQNNGV. The CDR3: CASSLGAVSSGANVLTF. The CDR3, as DNA: TGTGCCAGCAGCTTAGGTGCCGTGAGCTCTGGGGCCAACGTCCTGACTTTC.

V usage is TRBV11-2 and J usage is TRBJ2-2; 10 bases line up with TRBD1. The CDR3 is 18 amino acids. Germline V gene lookup returns CDR1 SGHAT and CDR2 FQNNGV. Trimming removed 8 bases from V and 1 base from J; junction bases left unmatched: 13. The CDR3 reads CASRQGASWNLNTGELFF. CDR3 coding DNA: TGTGCCAGCCGACAGGGGGCCTCTTGGAACCTGAACACCGGGGAGCTGTTTTTT.

This clonotype was found a few times. The chain uses TRBV3-1 and TRBJ2-7; D assignment may be TRBD1 or TRBD2 (5 bases each). This CDR3 spans 18 amino acids. V shed 1 base and J shed 3 bases, with 22 bases lying between them. Germline V gene lookup returns CDR1 LGHDT and CDR2 YNNKEL (reference sequence). The CDR3 DNA reads TGTGCCAGCAGCCAAGCACGGACGTACGGGACCGAGGACTACGAGCAGTACTTC. Its translation: CASSQARTYGTEDYEQYF.

This clonotype is a singleton in its sample. This chain uses TRBV5-1 with TRBJ2-7, with D unclear. V was pared by 0 bases and J by 3 bases, with 13 bases between. The CDR3 totals 15 residues. Germline assignment: CDR1 SGHRS and CDR2 YFSETQ. The CDR3 nucleotides read TGCGCCAGCAGCTTGGCTGGACCAGGTCTCTACGAGCAGTACTTC. It codes for CASSLAGPGLYEQYF.

This clonotype was observed a handful of times. This chain joins TRBV10-3 and TRBJ2-3; 8 positions agree with TRBD1. The germline V gene has CDR1 ENHRY and CDR2 SYGVKD. Germline trimming cut 6 bases from V and 3 bases from J; bases unmatched to any gene: 11. The CDR3 totals 16 residues. CDR3 loop: CAISTIDRGNTDTQYF. The CDR3 bases are TGTGCCATCAGCACGATAGACAGGGGAAATACAGATACGCAGTATTTT.

J is TRBJ2-6 and V is TRBV27, with D possibly being TRBD2 (6 bases). The CDR3 consists of 16 residues. Deletions cut 0 bases from V and 4 bases from J, with 10 bases between. Germline-derived CDR1 and CDR2 are MNHEY and SMNVEV (reference sequence). CDR3 sequence: CASSLSGLLGANVLTF. The CDR3 bases are TGTGCCAGCAGTTTATCGGGACTGCTCGGGGCCAACGTCCTGACTTTC. Filled out from reference TRBV27 and TRBJ2-6, the complete variable domain reads EAQVTQNPRYLITVTGKKLTVTCSQNMNHEYMSWYRQDPGLGLRQIYYSMNVEVTDKGDVPEGYKVSRKEKRNFPLILESPSPNQTSLYFCASSLSGLLGANVLTFGAGSRLTVL.

This clonotype occurred once. At one end, the junction sequence differs from germline, possibly due to a read error. The chain links TRBV6-4 to TRBJ2-1, with D tentatively TRBD1 or TRBD2 (5 bases each). The CDR3 length is 14 residues. From germline, CDR1 is MRHNA and CDR2 SNTAGT. CDR3 amino acids: CACSDSNFGDPLYF. The CDR3 DNA follows: TGTGCCTGCAGTGACTCGAATTTTGGGGACCCACTTTACTTC.

This clonotype has more than one count but fewer than ten. The gene calls are TRBV20-1 and TRBJ2-3, with D unclear. Germline V gene lookup returns CDR1 DFQATT and CDR2 SNEGSKA (reference sequence). The ends were cut back, 5 bases at V and 2 bases at J, with 20 bases in the middle. The CDR3 contains 16 residues. In DNA, the CDR3 is TGCAGTGCTCTCCTCACCCCCCCGCGAGACACAGATACGCAGTATTTT. Its protein is CSALLTPPRDTDTQYF.

This CDR3 is CASSPGGRDQPQHF. In DNA form, the CDR3 reads TGTGCCAGCAGTCCTGGGGGGAGGGATCAGCCCCAGCATTTT. The V call is TRBV12-3 or TRBV12-4, the J call TRBJ1-5, with D tentatively TRBD1 (5 bases). Deletions cut 5 bases from V and 5 bases from J, with 13 bases between. The CDR3 is 14 residues long.

This clonotype was picked up one time. The rearrangement joins TRBV20-1 to TRBJ1-1; 9 bases agree with TRBD1. The CDR3 sequence is 13 residues long. The germline gives CDR1 DFQATT, CDR2 SNEGSKA (reference sequence). V was pared by 5 bases and J by 3 bases, with 4 bases of the junction left unmatched. This CDR3 is CSASRDRDTEAFF. The CDR3 bases are TGCAGTGCTTCCCGGGACAGGGACACTGAAGCTTTCTTT.

This clonotype has only a few counts. The V gene is TRBV11-1, the J gene TRBJ2-3, with unresolved D. Germline values: CDR1 SGHAT, CDR2 FQDESV (reference sequence). Trimming shortened V by 5 bases and J by 1 base, and 22 bases separated the two germline ends. The CDR3 loop spans 18 amino acids. The CDR3 DNA is TGTGCCAGCAGCGGACCCGGTAGCCGGTCCCTCGGCACAGATACGCAGTATTTT. Encoded protein: CASSGPGSRSLGTDTQYF.

The rearrangement uses TRBV15 and TRBJ2-3, with D unclear. Germline CDR1 LNHNV, CDR2 YYDKDF (reference sequence). This CDR3 is 12 amino acids long. Trimming removed 6 bases from V and 1 base from J, with 5 bases in between. CDR3 residues: CATSVGTDTQYF. CDR3 bases: TGTGCCACCAGTGTCGGCACAGATACGCAGTATTTT.

This clonotype was seen only a few times. This chain connects TRBV29-1 to TRBJ2-1; 9 nucleotides agree with TRBD1. V lost 4 bases and J lost 9; bases outside the gene matches: 4. Germline V lookup: CDR1 SQVTM, CDR2 ANQGSEA. This CDR3 has 12 amino acids. CDR3 sequence: CSVVTGGSEQFF. The CDR3 DNA reads TGCAGCGTTGTCACAGGGGGCAGTGAGCAGTTCTTC.

This sequence joins TRBV5-8 and TRBJ2-7; D uncertain. V was cut by 4 bases and J by 0 bases, with 14 bases left in between. CDR1 and CDR2 from the germline V gene are SGHTS and YDEGEE. The CDR3 spans 15 residues. CDR3 coding DNA: TGTGCCAGCAGCGAAAGGGCGGTGAGCTCCTACGAGCAGTACTTC. It specifies CASSERAVSSYEQYF.